The source of this T cell receptor beta chain is a study of blood T cells in healthy people across ages. The CDR3 has 11 amino acids. The germline V gene has CDR1 SQVTM and CDR2 ANQGSEA. V gave up 6 bases and J gave up 6 bases, with 9 bases separating them. Combining a sample-barcoded 5' primer with a J-beta primer mix, a second PCR ran for 7 to 11 cycles. A template-switch adaptor containing 12 random nucleotides labeled each cDNA molecule. TCRdb reprocessed the 5' RACE reads with MiXCR, giving one entry per CDR3 protein. The table shows approximately 680,000 distinct CDR3 sequences, with around 32% occurring only once. The study drew donors from healthy Caucasian individuals in Russia aged about 6 to 95. The sample, about 9.2 milliliters of peripheral blood, was drawn from each donor. Researchers isolated at least 7 million PBMCs per sample.

This clonotype originated in an elderly woman in good health. The chain has TRBV29-1 and TRBJ2-1, with no clear D. What was sequenced was blood. The CDR3 protein is CSVEPVNEQFF. The CDR3 bases are TGCAGCGTCGAACCCGTCAATGAGCAGTTCTTC.